Shown below are 8 T cell receptor beta chains from a single sample sequenced in a study of cytomegalovirus exposure and HLA in healthy donors. The PCR was carried out with 60 Vbeta primers and 13 Jbeta primers. Generated by immunoSEQ multiplex PCR, the TCRdb table keeps only in-frame clones and is missing some. The top ten hold approximately 10% of the sample, which has around 68,000 clones, roughly 70% seen once. Sequencing input: PBMCs. The receptor set was obtained from a woman under 40 in good health and CMV-seronegative.

The rearrangement joins TRBV5-8 to TRBJ2-7; TRBD1 is a possible D gene (5 bases). Trimming removed 1 base at V and 6 bases at J, with 17 bases between. CDR3 size: 15 residues. Germline loops: CDR1 SGHTS, CDR2 YDEGEE. The CDR3 nucleotides read TGTGCCAGCAGCTTGAAGATGGGGCTTTTCTCCGAGCAGTACTTC. Its protein is CASSLKMGLFSEQYF.

The V call is TRBV7-8, the J call TRBJ1-1; tentative D call: TRBD1 (6 bases). Germline V lookup: CDR1 SGHVS, CDR2 FQNEAQ. The V end lost 4 bases, the J end lost 1 base, and 10 bases lay between the germline ends. The CDR3 extends over 14 amino acids. This chain's CDR3 is CASSWRTENTEAFF. The DNA for the CDR3 is TGTGCCAGCAGCTGGCGGACAGAGAACACTGAAGCTTTCTTT.

This CDR3 is CASSLYRQGDASEKLFF. CDR3 DNA sequence: TGTGCCAGCAGTTTATACCGACAGGGGGACGCCTCTGAAAAACTGTTTTTT. The rearrangement uses TRBV27 and TRBJ1-4, with TRBD1 matching over 9 bases. Germline lookup yields CDR1 MNHEY and CDR2 SMNVEV (reference sequence). This CDR3 contains 17 residues. Losses at the gene ends were 1 base for V and 7 bases for J; bases not matched to a gene: 10.

This rearrangement joins TRBV27 to TRBJ1-4, with D hard to call. V lost 5 bases to trimming and J lost 6 bases, with 16 bases between them. Germline values: CDR1 MNHEY, CDR2 SMNVEV (reference sequence). This CDR3 has 15 residues. The CDR3 DNA reads as TGTGCCAGCAGTATTAGAAGAGGCACCGATGAAAAACTGTTTTTT. Translated: CASSIRRGTDEKLFF.

V is TRBV11-2 and J is TRBJ2-7; TRBD1 might be the D (6 bases). This CDR3 contains 13 residues. From germline, CDR1 is SGHAT and CDR2 FQNNGV. Between the trimmed V and J ends, which lost 3 bases and 2 bases, there was a span of 8 bases. The CDR3 region is CASSLAGAYEQYF. The CDR3 DNA reads as TGTGCCAGCAGCTTGGCAGGGGCCTACGAGCAGTACTTC.

This clone was counted between two and nine times. The chain combines TRBV30 with TRBJ1-6, with D uncertain. Germline values: CDR1 GTSNPN, CDR2 SVGIG (reference sequence). This CDR3 is 15 amino acids long. V shed 2 bases and J shed 3 bases, with 11 bases lying between them. In DNA, the CDR3 is TGTGCCTGGAGTCGTCAGGAGGGCTATAATTCACCCCTCCACTTT. This codes for CAWSRQEGYNSPLHF.

V is TRBV19 and J is TRBJ1-6; a possible D gene is TRBD1 (5 bases). Germline values: CDR1 LNHDA, CDR2 SQIVND (reference sequence). The CDR3 covers 14 residues. The CDR3 loop reads CASGQSSYNSPLHF. The CDR3 DNA sequence: TGTGCGTCAGGGCAGAGCTCCTATAATTCACCCCTCCACTTT.

This sequence joins TRBV4-2 and TRBJ2-7; tentatively, D is TRBD2 (5 bases). The CDR3 has 16 residues. V shed 4 bases and J shed 0 bases, with 16 bases lying between them. Germline CDR1 and CDR2: LGHNA and YNFKEQ. The CDR3 bases are TGTGCCAGCAGCCCCTACCTCGCACGGGACTCCTACGAGCAGTACTTC. Translated: CASSPYLARDSYEQYF.